Ten or more counts support the clone carrying this T cell receptor (beta chain). This entry comes from a study of neurological immune-mediated disorders. The overall study: The 35 or so multiple sclerosis patients comprised around 31 relapsing-remitting and 3 secondary progressive cases.

From germline, CDR1 is SGHDT and CDR2 YYEEEE. This CDR3 contains 16 residues. V was clipped by 1 base and J by 3 bases; unmatched bases: 9. The unsorted libraries were prepared from 2 million PBMCs (stored at -80 C). One entry per CDR3 protein results from TCRdb running MiXCR on the 5' RACE reads. Here the sample spans 45,000 or so distinct CDR3 sequences, approximately 2.8% being singletons. The V call is TRBV5-6, the J call TRBJ2-7; 8 nucleotides match TRBD1. The specimen sequenced was PBMCs. This TCR came from a woman aged 50 to 60 with multiple sclerosis. CDR3 coding DNA: TGTGCCAGCAGCTTGACCTGGTCAGGGGGCTACTACGAGCAGTACGTC. Its protein is CASSLTWSGGYYEQYV.